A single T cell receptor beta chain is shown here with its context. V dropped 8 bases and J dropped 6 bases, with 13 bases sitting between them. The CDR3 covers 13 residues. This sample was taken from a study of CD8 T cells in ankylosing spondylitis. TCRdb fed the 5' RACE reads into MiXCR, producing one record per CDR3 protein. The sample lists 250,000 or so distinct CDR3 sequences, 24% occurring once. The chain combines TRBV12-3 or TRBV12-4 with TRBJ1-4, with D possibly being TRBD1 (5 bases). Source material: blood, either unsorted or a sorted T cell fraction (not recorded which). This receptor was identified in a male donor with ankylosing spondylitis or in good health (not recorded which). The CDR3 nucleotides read TGTGCCAGCGCCTCAGGGTGGGATGAAAAACTGTTTTTT. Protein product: CASASGWDEKLFF.